This T cell receptor beta chain was sequenced in a study of follicular helper T cells after annual influenza vaccination. The CDR3 is made up of 15 amino acids. CDR1 is MGHRA, CDR2 YSYEKL, per germline. V shed 0 bases and J shed 8 bases, with 16 bases lying between them. Using immunoSEQ multiplex PCR, the repertoire was profiled, and TCRdb retains in-frame clones only, with some absent. The data contain approximately 30,000 clones, approximately 80% of them singletons. This clone was observed a few times. As for time point: 2014-2015 season, pre-vaccination. The J gene is TRBJ1-2, the V gene TRBV4-1; D is ambiguous. This TCR was sampled from an adult who received the influenza vaccine. Sequenced here: CXCR5+ CD38- circulating T follicular helper cells from blood, sampled on the day of influenza vaccination. The subset is: circulating Tfh, non-naive CD4+CXCR5+PD-1+ (ICOS+CD38+ or ICOS-CD38-). DNA for the CDR3: TGCGCCAGCAGCCAAGATAGGGCCCGGCGGGGAGGCTACACCTTC. Its protein product is CASSQDRARRGGYTF.